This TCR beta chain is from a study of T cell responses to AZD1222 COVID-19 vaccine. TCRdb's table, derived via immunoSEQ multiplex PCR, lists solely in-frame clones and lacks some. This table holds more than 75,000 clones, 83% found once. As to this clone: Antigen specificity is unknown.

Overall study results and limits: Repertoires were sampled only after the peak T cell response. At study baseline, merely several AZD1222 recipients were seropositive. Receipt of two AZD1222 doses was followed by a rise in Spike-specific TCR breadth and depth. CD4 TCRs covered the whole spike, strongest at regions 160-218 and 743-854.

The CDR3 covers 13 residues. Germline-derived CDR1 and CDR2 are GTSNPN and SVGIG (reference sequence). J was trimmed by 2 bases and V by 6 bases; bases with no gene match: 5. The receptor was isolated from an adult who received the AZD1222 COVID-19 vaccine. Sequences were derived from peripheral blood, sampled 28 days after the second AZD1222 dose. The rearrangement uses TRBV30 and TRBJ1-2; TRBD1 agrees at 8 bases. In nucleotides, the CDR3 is TGTGCCTGTTCCGGACAGGGCAACTATGGCTACACCTTC. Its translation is CACSGQGNYGYTF.